This TCR beta chain was identified during a study of early stage breast cancer tumors. Study in general: ER+/PR+/HER2- status applied to about 80% of the 16 invasive breast tumors. Study-level findings and limits: Tumors had roughly 2.5-fold higher T cell density and higher clonality than adjacent normal breast tissue. Comparing each tissue with blood distinguished tumor from normal in most of the 16 patients. Commonly generated sequences made up most enriched TCRB sequences shared between patients.

In regard to this clone: What it recognizes is unknown.

Sequencing used immunoSEQ multiplex PCR; TCRdb keeps in-frame clones, though not all of them. The sample records tens of thousands of clones, roughly 84% being singletons. This CDR3 is built from 15 residues. Germline V gene lookup returns CDR1 MNHEY and CDR2 SMNVEV (reference sequence). Trimming pared 6 bases from V and 2 bases from J, leaving 16 bases between. This TCR came from a person aged 50 to 59 with breast cancer. The chain recombines TRBV27 with TRBJ2-5; D remains ambiguous. Sequences were obtained from blood. CDR3 nucleotide sequence: TGTGCCAGCAGGCGGAAAAAGACTGAACAAGAGACCCAGTACTTC. Translation: CASRRKKTEQETQYF.